This T cell receptor beta chain came from a study of T cell clonality in common variable immunodeficiency. On this clone itself: The antigen remains unidentified. A read error may produce the germline difference seen at one junction end.

TCRdb's table, derived via immunoSEQ multiplex PCR, lists solely in-frame clones and lacks some. The sample is made up of some 25,000 clones, none counted only once. All CVID subjects were on immunoglobulin replacement for at least one year. Study findings and constraints: Common variable immunodeficiency TCR beta sequences reportedly had fewer deletions and N-nucleotide insertions. CVID subjects shared fewer TCRbeta clones than healthy controls did. What drives increased CVID clonality needs T cell subpopulation sequencing.

Sequenced sample: peripheral blood mononuclear cells. The sequence was collected from a human donor with common variable immunodeficiency.

The CDR3 protein is CASSLGQLSKQPQHF. The CDR3 bases that were read are TGTGCCAGCAGCTTGGGACAGCTTAGCAAGCAGCCC. This chain connects TRBV5-6 to TRBJ1-5; D might be TRBD1 (5 bases). The CDR3 end falls 3 residues outside the read, so it is completed with the germline J gene. CDR1 SGHDT and CDR2 YYEEEE come from the germline V gene. This CDR3 is 15 amino acids long.